Below are 27 T cell receptor beta chains sequenced from a single sample in a study of blood T cell repertoires in COVID-19. This table comes from immunoSEQ multiplex PCR, and its TCRdb copy is limited to in-frame clones, with some not included. The sample records hundreds of thousands of clones, 80% to 90% being singletons. Material for sequencing was peripheral blood. These receptors all come from a man older than 75 with acute or convalescent COVID-19.

The rearrangement uses TRBV28 and TRBJ1-4; 10 positions agree with TRBD1. Germline CDR1 MDHEN, CDR2 SYDVKM. The ends lost 7 bases at V and 0 bases at J; junction bases unmatched: 5. This CDR3 is built from 16 residues. CDR3 coding DNA: TGTGCCAGCAAGACAGGGGGCAGTGCAACTAATGAAAAACTGTTTTTT. It specifies CASKTGGSATNEKLFF.

This clone was recorded many times. The gene calls are TRBV4-2 and TRBJ2-6, with 7 bases that match TRBD2. Germline-derived CDR1 and CDR2 are LGHNA and YNFKEQ. V dropped 4 bases and J dropped 1; count of bases not matched to a gene: 10. The CDR3 extends over 18 amino acids. The CDR3 DNA sequence: TGTGCCAGCAGCCGTGAAGTTGGGGGGGGATCTGGGGCCAACGTCCTGACTTTC. This encodes CASSREVGGGSGANVLTF.

The chain employs TRBV6-5 and TRBJ1-3; D is unresolved. The V gene's germline CDR1 is MNHEY and CDR2 SVGAGI. Between the trimmed V and J ends, which lost 2 bases and 2 bases, there was a span of 4 bases. There are 13 residues in the CDR3. CDR3 in amino acids: CASSYSAGNTIYF. CDR3 sequence (DNA): TGTGCCAGCAGTTACAGCGCTGGAAACACCATATATTTT.

The chain employs TRBV7-2 and TRBJ1-3, with 7 bases identical to TRBD1. Germline V lookup: CDR1 SGHTA, CDR2 FQGNSA. The CDR3 extends over 15 amino acids. Trimming at V came to 6 bases and at J to 0 bases, leaving 5 bases not matched to a gene. The CDR3 region has the DNA TGTGCCAGCAGTTATCGACAGGGCTCTGGAAACACCATATATTTT. Protein sequence: CASSYRQGSGNTIYF. The variable domain in full, with the rest retrieved from reference TRBV7-2 and TRBJ1-3, is GAGVSQSPSNKVTEKGKDVELRCDPISGHTALYWYRQSLGQGLEFLIYFQGNSAPDKSGLPSDRFSAERTGGSVSTLTIQRTQQEDSAVYLCASSYRQGSGNTIYFGEGSWLTVV.

The chain combines TRBV7-8 with TRBJ1-3; the D gene is possibly TRBD1 (5 bases). In germline, CDR1 is SGHVS, CDR2 FQNEAQ. V was trimmed by 2 bases and J by 4 bases, leaving 9 bases between them. CDR3 length: 14 residues. CDR3 loop: CASSLTRAGNTIYF. DNA of the CDR3: TGTGCCAGCAGCTTAACCAGGGCGGGAAACACCATATATTTT.

The V gene is TRBV28, the J gene TRBJ1-2, with 7 bases that match TRBD1. This CDR3 is built from 13 residues. V shed 10 bases and J 0 bases; nucleotides not matched to a gene: 5. From germline, CDR1 is MDHEN and CDR2 SYDVKM. The CDR3 DNA is TGTGCCAACCGGGACAGTACTAACTATGGCTACACCTTC. Residues: CANRDSTNYGYTF.

The chain combines TRBV7-8 with TRBJ2-1; no reliable D call. This CDR3 has 13 amino acids. The ends were cut back, 5 bases at V and 4 bases at J, with 9 bases in the middle. CDR1 is SGHVS, CDR2 FQNEAQ, per germline. CDR3 in DNA: TGTGCCAGCAGCCCTAGAGTTTACAATGAGCAGTTCTTC. Residues: CASSPRVYNEQFF.

This chain uses TRBV15 with TRBJ1-2; D might be TRBD1 (5 bases). The CDR3 runs to 16 residues. Germline-derived CDR1 and CDR2 are LNHNV and YYDKDF (reference sequence). V lost 2 bases and J 5 bases, leaving 18 bases between the germline ends. CDR3 sequence: CATSRRSPGLRYGYTF. The CDR3 coding sequence is TGTGCCACCAGCAGAAGATCACCGGGACTTAGATATGGCTACACCTTC.

This clone came up a few times. The V gene is TRBV11-2, the J gene TRBJ1-4, with D unclear. The germline CDR1 and CDR2 sequences are SGHAT and FQNNGV. This CDR3 is built from 15 residues. V was clipped by 5 bases and J by 5 bases, with 15 bases between them. CDR3 coding DNA: TGTGCCAGCAGCCCCCAGGTTCAGGTGAATGAAAAACTGTTTTTT. It translates to CASSPQVQVNEKLFF.

This CDR3 is CASSLTSGSPGELFF. CDR3 DNA sequence: TGTGCCAGCAGCTTGACTAGCGGGAGCCCCGGGGAGCTGTTTTTT. V usage is TRBV5-4 and J usage is TRBJ2-2; 11 bases match TRBD2. This CDR3 has 15 residues. CDR1 is SGHNT, CDR2 YYREEE, per germline (reference sequence). After removal of 1 base from V and 6 bases from J, the junction contained 2 bases not matched to a gene.

In its sample, this clone was seen a few times. This sequence joins TRBV19 and TRBJ2-1, with 8 bases matching TRBD2. The germline V gene has CDR1 LNHDA and CDR2 SQIVND (reference sequence). V was pared by 3 bases and J by 6 bases, with 4 bases of the junction left unmatched. This CDR3 is built from 14 residues. The CDR3 sequence: CASSMVGRGNEQFF. In DNA, the CDR3 is TGTGCCAGTAGTATGGTCGGGAGGGGCAATGAGCAGTTCTTC.

V gene TRBV4-2 combines with J gene TRBJ2-7; 7 bases agree with TRBD2. Germline-derived CDR1 and CDR2 are LGHNA and YNFKEQ. This CDR3 has 17 amino acids. V dropped 1 base and J dropped 3; count of bases not matched to a gene: 12. The CDR3 sequence: CASSQGPGLEGSYEQYF. The CDR3 DNA reads TGTGCCAGCAGCCAAGGCCCCGGACTAGAGGGAAGCTACGAGCAGTACTTC.

The chain has TRBV2 and TRBJ2-7; possibly TRBD1 for D (6 bases). This CDR3 has 14 residues. Germline V gives CDR1 SNHLY, CDR2 FYNNEI. Trimming stripped 6 bases from V and 6 bases from J, with 18 bases between. Written as DNA, the CDR3 is TGTGCCAGCAGATCAATACAGGGCCGCGGCGAGCAGTACTTC. This gives the protein CASRSIQGRGEQYF.

The chain combines TRBV30 with TRBJ1-2, with TRBD1 matching over 9 bases. The length of the CDR3 is 14 residues. V shed 4 bases and J 3 bases; nucleotides not matched to a gene: 6. Germline V gives CDR1 GTSNPN, CDR2 SVGIG (reference sequence). CDR3 DNA sequence: TGTGCCTGGAAAGGGACAGGGTCCGACTATGGCTACACCTTC. It translates to CAWKGTGSDYGYTF.

The gene calls are TRBV28 and TRBJ1-2; D remains ambiguous. The V end lost 4 bases, the J end lost 8 bases, and 11 bases lay between the germline ends. Germline values: CDR1 MDHEN, CDR2 SYDVKM. CDR3 length equals 12 residues. In DNA, the CDR3 is TGTGCCAGCAGTTGGCAGTCGCGGGGCTACACCTTC. This codes for CASSWQSRGYTF.

CDR3: CASTPVATGDYGYTF. As DNA, the CDR3 is TGTGCCAGCACCCCCGTTGCGACAGGGGACTATGGCTACACCTTC. The chain employs TRBV28 and TRBJ1-2, with 8 bases fitting TRBD1. From germline, CDR1 is MDHEN and CDR2 SYDVKM. The CDR3 totals 15 residues. V was pared by 7 bases and J by 3 bases, with 10 bases of the junction left unmatched.

This clone occurred once. The V call is TRBV3-1 (or the pseudogene TRBV3-2), the J call TRBJ1-3; the D is unclear. CDR1 and CDR2 from the germline V gene are LGHDT and YNNKEL (reference sequence). This CDR3 is built from 13 residues. The CDR3 protein is CGASSAAGNTIYF. CDR3 sequence (DNA): TGTGGGGCCTCCTCGGCTGCTGGAAACACCATATATTTT.

The genes are TRBV6-1 and TRBJ2-7; 8 nucleotides agree with TRBD2. CDR1 is MNHNS and CDR2 is SASEGT in the germline V gene. J lost 4 bases, V lost 3 bases, and 2 bases had no gene match. CDR3 size: 13 residues. The CDR3 loop reads CASSDPSGYEQYF. CDR3 coding DNA: TGTGCCAGCAGTGATCCTAGCGGGTACGAGCAGTACTTC.

The chain uses TRBV7-3 and TRBJ2-2, with a possible D match to TRBD2 (6 bases). Per germline, CDR1 SGHTA and CDR2 FQGTGA. Trimming removed 3 bases at V and 3 bases at J, with 14 bases between. The CDR3 is 16 residues long. CDR3 in amino acids: CASSLSGREDTGELFF. CDR3 DNA: TGTGCCAGCAGCTTGTCTGGCAGGGAGGACACCGGGGAGCTGTTTTTT.

The chain recombines TRBV10-3 with TRBJ1-1; 8 bases line up with TRBD1. This CDR3 contains 15 residues. Germline CDR1 and CDR2: ENHRY and SYGVKD. With 4 bases clipped from V and 3 bases from J, the junction kept 7 bases outside the gene matches. This chain's CDR3 is CAISVQGAGDTEAFF. The CDR3 coding sequence is TGTGCCATCAGTGTGCAGGGGGCGGGGGACACTGAAGCTTTCTTT.

The chain carries TRBV29-1 and TRBJ2-5; D is ambiguous. The length of the CDR3 is 11 residues. Germline values: CDR1 SQVTM, CDR2 ANQGSEA. V gave up 4 bases and J gave up 9 bases, with 12 bases separating them. CDR3 nucleotide sequence: TGCAGCGTTGTGGTAAGCGTGGCCCAGTACTTC. This gives the protein CSVVVSVAQYF.

The genes are TRBV2 and TRBJ2-7, with 7 bases aligning to TRBD1. The CDR3 has 11 residues. With V trimmed by 5 bases and J by 10 bases, 5 bases remained unmatched. CDR1 is SNHLY and CDR2 is FYNNEI in the germline V gene. The CDR3 DNA is TGTGCCAGCAGTTTGAGGGGGCCCCAGTACTTC. Its protein is CASSLRGPQYF.

V is TRBV28 and J is TRBJ2-2; 12 bases fit TRBD2. Trimming at V came to 7 bases and at J to 3 bases, leaving 6 bases not matched to a gene. The CDR3 has 16 residues. Per the germline V gene, CDR1 is MDHEN and CDR2 is SYDVKM. The CDR3 loop reads CASMPSGRAYTGELFF. CDR3 coding DNA: TGTGCCAGCATGCCTAGCGGGAGGGCCTACACCGGGGAGCTGTTTTTT.

The chain is built from TRBV18 and TRBJ2-1; TRBD1 agrees at 9 bases. The V gene end was trimmed by 3 bases and the J gene end by 5 bases; junction bases not matched to a gene: 8. CDR3 size: 16 residues. Per germline, CDR1 KGHSH and CDR2 LQKENI. CDR3 nucleotide sequence: TGTGCCAGCTCACCGGGACAGGGATTAGTTAACAATGAGCAGTTCTTC. It codes for CASSPGQGLVNNEQFF.

In this sample, this clone turned up once. DNA for the CDR3: TGCGCCAGCAGCTTCCATCAAGAGACCCAGTACTTC. This codes for CASSFHQETQYF. The rearrangement links TRBV5-1 to TRBJ2-5; no firm D call. In germline, CDR1 is SGHRS, CDR2 YFSETQ. V dropped 2 bases and J dropped 2 bases, with 4 bases sitting between them. The CDR3 is made up of 12 amino acids.

The V and J genes are TRBV27 and TRBJ2-3; D is perhaps TRBD2 (5 bases). The CDR3 contains 14 residues. V dropped 6 bases and J dropped 1 base, with 11 bases sitting between them. CDR1 and CDR2 (germline): MNHEY, SMNVEV (reference sequence). CDR3 sequence reads: CASSYWTGTDTQYF. The CDR3 DNA is TGTGCCAGCAGCTACTGGACTGGCACAGATACGCAGTATTTT.

CDR3 sequence reads: CASTLRGTGELFF. CDR3 DNA sequence: TGTGCCAGCACCCTAAGGGGGACCGGGGAGCTGTTTTTT. V and J are TRBV12-3 or TRBV12-4 and TRBJ2-2; TRBD1 might be the D (6 bases). CDR3 length: 13 residues. V shed 7 bases and J shed 5 bases, with 11 bases lying between them.